The 29 T cell receptor beta chains below come from one sample, sequenced in a study of regulatory T cells in long-lasting Graves disease. In building TCR beta libraries, iRepertoire HTBI primers were used together with Arm-PCR of CDR3 regions. TCRdb recomputed calls from the multiplex PCR reads with MiXCR, one row per CDR3 protein. The sample holds 400,000 or so distinct CDR3 sequences, 23% seen once. Time point meaning: persistent/refractory GD, antithyroid drugs over 5 years with positive TRAb. The authors made the TCR library using RNA they extracted from PBMCs. The starting material was peripheral blood mononuclear cells (PBMCs), obtained when the disease was refractory, from a patient treated with antithyroid drugs. The origin of the receptors is a female donor with Graves disease.

The J gene is TRBJ2-2, the V gene TRBV28; 8 bases fit TRBD1. The CDR3 extends over 19 amino acids. The J segment lost 4 bases and the V segment lost 5 bases, leaving 18 bases of the junction unmatched. Looked up from germline, CDR1 is MDHEN and CDR2 is SYDVKM. The CDR3, as DNA: TGTGCCAGCAGTCAAGGGCGTTTGCCCGGACAGGGAGGCACCGGGGAGCTGTTTTTT. It specifies CASSQGRLPGQGGTGELFF. The full variable domain, in which reference TRBV28 and TRBJ2-2 provide the parts outside the CDR3, is DVKVTQSSRYLVKRTGEKVFLECVQDMDHENMFWYRQDPGLGLRLIYFSYDVKMKEKGDIPEGYSVSREKKERFSLILESASTNQTSMYLCASSQGRLPGQGGTGELFFGEGSRLTVL.

This clonotype was counted many times. The chain employs TRBV6-6 and TRBJ1-1; no firm D call. Germline V lookup: CDR1 MNHNY, CDR2 SVGAGI (reference sequence). The V and J ends lost 0 bases and 7 bases respectively, with 15 bases between them. The CDR3 is 15 residues long. The CDR3, as DNA: TGTGCCAGCAGTTACTCGATTGCAGCAACTAGTGAAGCTTTCTTT. Translated: CASSYSIAATSEAFF.

J is TRBJ2-6 and V is TRBV9; D is perhaps TRBD1 or TRBD2 (7 bases each). CDR1 and CDR2 from the germline V gene are SGDLS and YYNGEE. The CDR3 totals 19 residues. V lost 0 bases, J lost 0 bases, and 16 bases lay in between. Written as DNA, the CDR3 is TGTGCCAGCAGCGTAGGAGCGGGACAGAAGTACTCTGGGGCCAACGTCCTGACTTTC. Translated: CASSVGAGQKYSGANVLTF.

This clonotype was detected only a few times. This chain connects TRBV6-1 to TRBJ2-7, with D possibly TRBD2 on 5 matching bases. The CDR3 sequence is 13 residues long. CDR1 is MNHNS and CDR2 is SASEGT in the germline V gene. Trimming cost V 7 bases and J 4 bases, with 14 bases left between them. CDR3 in DNA: TGTGCCAGCATGAGGGCCCCAGAATACGAGCAGTACTTC. It encodes CASMRAPEYEQYF.

This clonotype was counted only a few times. The chain couples TRBV20-1 to TRBJ1-3, with D perhaps matching TRBD1 (5 bases). Germline V gene sequence: CDR1 DFQATT, CDR2 SNEGSKA (reference sequence). Trimming pared 4 bases from V and 4 bases from J, leaving 17 bases between. The CDR3 length is 15 residues. The CDR3 sequence is CSATPGGRVGNTIYF. The DNA of the CDR3 is TGCAGTGCTACCCCCGGAGGCAGGGTCGGAAACACCATATATTTT.

The chain couples TRBV29-1 to TRBJ2-1, with 7 nucleotides matching TRBD1. After removal of 4 bases from V and 4 bases from J, the junction contained 13 bases not matched to a gene. The V gene's germline CDR1 is SQVTM and CDR2 ANQGSEA. The CDR3 is made up of 16 amino acids. The CDR3 region has the DNA TGCAGCGTTGCGACCCCGGACAGGATCCCTTACAATGAGCAGTTCTTC. This encodes CSVATPDRIPYNEQFF.

CDR3 sequence: CSARRRGNQETQYF. Written as DNA, the CDR3 is TGCAGTGCTAGACGACGCGGGAACCAAGAGACCCAGTACTTC. V gene TRBV20-1 combines with J gene TRBJ2-5; tentatively, D is TRBD2 (6 bases). The V gene's germline CDR1 is DFQATT and CDR2 SNEGSKA (reference sequence). Trimming cost V 2 bases and J 0 bases, with 10 bases left between them. This CDR3 comprises 14 residues.

For this clonotype: One base away lies a much larger clone, so this may be a sequencing read error. The chain joins TRBV15 to TRBJ1-2, with D possibly being TRBD1 (6 bases). The CDR3 is made up of 15 amino acids. Germline assignment: CDR1 LNHNV and CDR2 YYDKDF (reference sequence). The CDR3 nucleotides are TGTGCCACCGGCAGAGATCCAGGGGCAAACTATGGCTACACCTTC. Encoded protein: CATGRDPGANYGYTF.

This clonotype has more than one count but fewer than ten. J is TRBJ2-1 and V is TRBV5-1, with D possibly being TRBD1 or TRBD2 (5 bases each). The CDR3 is made up of 13 amino acids. Trimming cost V 3 bases and J 6 bases, with 10 bases left between them. In germline, CDR1 is SGHRS, CDR2 YFSETQ. CDR3 bases: TGCGCCAGCAGCTGGGGGAGTCCCAATGAGCAGTTCTTC. This translates into CASSWGSPNEQFF.

The chain couples TRBV4-1 to TRBJ2-7, with 7 nucleotides matching TRBD2. With V trimmed by 1 base and J by 0 bases, 3 bases remained unmatched. In germline, CDR1 is MGHRA, CDR2 YSYEKL. CDR3 size: 15 residues. This chain's CDR3 is CASSQGTGGSYEQYF. The CDR3 DNA sequence: TGCGCCAGCAGCCAAGGCACGGGAGGCTCCTACGAGCAGTACTTC.

This clonotype was seen at least ten times. The V call is TRBV28, the J call TRBJ2-7; 11 bases match TRBD2. The CDR3 covers 16 residues. V shed 5 bases and J 2 bases; nucleotides not matched to a gene: 8. In germline, CDR1 is MDHEN, CDR2 SYDVKM. The CDR3 loop is CASSPTSGSSTYEQYF. The CDR3 DNA reads TGTGCCAGCAGTCCCACTAGCGGGAGTTCAACCTACGAGCAGTACTTC.

In this sample, this clonotype turned up once. The chain combines TRBV19 with TRBJ2-7; 7 bases fit TRBD1. CDR1 and CDR2 from the germline V gene are LNHDA and SQIVND (reference sequence). J lost 3 bases, V lost 6 bases, and 8 bases had no gene match. This CDR3 spans 14 amino acids. This chain's CDR3 is CASRSLTGNYEQYF. CDR3 coding DNA: TGTGCCAGTAGATCCCTGACAGGGAACTACGAGCAGTACTTC.

This clonotype was counted at least ten times. This chain connects TRBV3-1 to TRBJ1-4, with TRBD1 matching over 9 bases. The trim removed 4 bases at V and 10 bases at J, leaving 16 bases unmatched. There are 17 residues in the CDR3. CDR1 and CDR2 (germline): LGHDT, YNNKEL (reference sequence). The CDR3 DNA sequence: TGTGCCAGCAGCCCTTACAGGGGGCGAAGTTCGCTCGCAAAACTGTTTTTT. It specifies CASSPYRGRSSLAKLFF.

This clonotype was found many times. V gene TRBV2 combines with J gene TRBJ2-2; possible D gene TRBD1, 5 bases. V shed 7 bases and J shed 1 base, with 13 bases lying between them. This CDR3 is built from 15 residues. The germline V gene encodes CDR1 SNHLY and CDR2 FYNNEI. CDR3 residues: CASKGAGLNTGELFF. CDR3 nucleotide sequence: TGTGCCAGCAAAGGGGCAGGGTTGAACACCGGGGAGCTGTTTTTT.

The rearrangement uses TRBV6-2 or TRBV6-3 and TRBJ1-5, with TRBD1 as a possible D gene (5 bases). Trimming took 6 bases from V and 6 from J, leaving 18 bases between them. The CDR3 runs 15 residues. Germline CDR1 and CDR2: MNHEY and SVGEGT. CDR3 in DNA: TGTGCCAGCAGCATACAGGCAGCTCTAGGTCAGCCCCAGCATTTT. Its translation is CASSIQAALGQPQHF.

The chain combines TRBV10-2 with TRBJ1-6, with D tentatively TRBD1 (5 bases). Trimming left V 3 bases short and J 8 bases short, with 11 bases between. Germline V gives CDR1 WSHSY, CDR2 SAAADI. The CDR3 sequence is 14 residues long. In DNA form, the CDR3 reads TGCGCCAGCAGTGAACGGGACGGATATTCACCCCTCCACTTT. The encoded protein is CASSERDGYSPLHF.

Ten or more counts support this clonotype. CDR3 sequence (DNA): TGTGCCAGCAGTTCTAGCACTAGCGGGAGTATAGAGACCCAGTACTTC. Translated, it gives CASSSSTSGSIETQYF. V is TRBV28 and J is TRBJ2-5; 11 bases agree with TRBD2. Germline loops: CDR1 MDHEN, CDR2 SYDVKM. The CDR3 totals 16 residues. V was clipped by 4 bases and J by 4 bases; unmatched bases: 8.

V usage is TRBV6-1 and J usage is TRBJ1-1; D unresolved. Between the trimmed V and J ends, which lost 10 bases and 2 bases, there was a span of 11 bases. The germline V gene encodes CDR1 MNHNS and CDR2 SASEGT. The CDR3 sequence is 12 residues long. CDR3 protein: CATGQFNTEAFF. The CDR3 nucleotides are TGTGCCACCGGGCAGTTTAACACTGAAGCTTTCTTT.

This clonotype has only a few counts. This chain joins TRBV18 and TRBJ1-2, with unresolved D. With 0 bases removed from V and 4 bases from J, the gap between germline ends came to 6 bases. The CDR3 covers 13 residues. The V gene's germline CDR1 is KGHSH and CDR2 LQKENI. CDR3 sequence (DNA): TGTGCCAGCTCACCACCGGACGGCTATGGCTACACCTTC. Residues: CASSPPDGYGYTF.

The chain recombines TRBV5-1 with TRBJ1-2, with TRBD1 as a possible D gene (6 bases). The CDR3 covers 14 residues. Trimming took off 2 bases at V and 3 bases at J, with 11 bases between the two ends. The germline CDR1 and CDR2 sequences are SGHRS and YFSETQ. CDR3 DNA sequence: TGCGCCAGCAGCTTTGGGGGCCTCGACTATGGCTACACCTTC. As protein: CASSFGGLDYGYTF.

This clonotype was detected many times. The chain employs TRBV27 and TRBJ1-5; perhaps TRBD1 as D (6 bases). Germline V gene lookup returns CDR1 MNHEY and CDR2 SMNVEV (reference sequence). The CDR3 is 14 residues long. Between the trimmed V and J ends, which lost 2 bases and 6 bases, there was a span of 11 bases. Here the CDR3 DNA reads TGTGCCAGCAGTTTAGGGGGGCCGGGTCAGCCCCAGCATTTT. Translated, it gives CASSLGGPGQPQHF.

This clonotype showed up many times. The chain has TRBV11-2 and TRBJ2-7; D may match TRBD1 or TRBD2 (6 bases each). V was shortened by 2 bases and J by 7 bases, with 18 bases between the two germline ends. The CDR3 spans 15 residues. The V gene's germline CDR1 is SGHAT and CDR2 FQNNGV. The DNA of the CDR3 is TGTGCCAGCAGCTTACTTAGCGGAAGAGGGGGGGAGCAGTACTTC. Protein sequence: CASSLLSGRGGEQYF. Full variable domain (rest looked up from reference TRBV11-2 and TRBJ2-7): EAGVAQSPRYKIIEKRQSVAFWCNPISGHATLYWYQQILGQGPKLLIQFQNNGVVDDSQLPKDRFSAERLKGVDSTLKIQPAKLEDSAVYLCASSLLSGRGGEQYFGPGTRLTVT.

This clonotype has a handful of counts. The chain is built from TRBV24-1 and TRBJ1-2; D not certain. The CDR3 runs to 11 residues. Between the trimmed V and J ends, which lost 2 bases and 7 bases, there was a span of 4 bases. Germline CDR1 KGHDR, CDR2 SFDVKD. The CDR3 coding sequence is TGTGCCACCAGTGATTCTTTTGGCTACACCTTC. It yields the protein CATSDSFGYTF.

This clonotype turned up a few times. The J gene is TRBJ1-3, the V gene TRBV7-9; D might be TRBD1 (6 bases). The ends were cut back, 3 bases at V and 0 bases at J, with 9 bases in the middle. Germline values: CDR1 SEHNR, CDR2 FQNEAQ (reference sequence). The CDR3 has 15 residues. The CDR3 nucleotides read TGTGCCAGCAGCTTTCCCAGGGGCTCTGGAAACACCATATATTTT. Translation gives CASSFPRGSGNTIYF.

This clonotype was detected many times. CDR3 amino acids: CASSALVGIYGYTF. In DNA form, the CDR3 reads TGTGCCAGCAGCGCCCTTGTCGGGATTTATGGCTACACCTTC. V and J are TRBV7-8 and TRBJ1-2, with no clear D. This CDR3 is built from 14 residues. Looked up from germline, CDR1 is SGHVS and CDR2 is FQNEAQ. Trimming left V 5 bases short and J 5 bases short, with 15 bases between.

The sample holds many counts of this clonotype. V usage is TRBV6-1 and J usage is TRBJ1-5; TRBD1 might be the D (6 bases). The CDR3 is 13 amino acids. V lost 4 bases and J lost 11, with 15 bases in between. The germline gives CDR1 MNHNS, CDR2 SASEGT. The CDR3 sequence is CASSAQGAVTQHF. Written as DNA, the CDR3 is TGTGCCAGCAGTGCACAGGGTGCGGTAACCCAGCATTTT.

This sequence joins TRBV5-6 and TRBJ2-5; TRBD1 aligns across 11 bases. Trimming removed 4 bases from V and 9 bases from J; junction bases left unmatched: 5. This CDR3 has 13 amino acids. Germline CDR1 SGHDT, CDR2 YYEEEE. CDR3 protein: CASSIGQGAAQYF. In DNA, the CDR3 is TGTGCCAGCAGCATAGGACAGGGGGCGGCCCAGTACTTC.

The V call is TRBV29-1, the J call TRBJ1-3; the D gene is possibly TRBD1 (6 bases). The V gene lost 5 bases and the J gene lost 0 bases, with 11 bases spanning the gap. Germline V gives CDR1 SQVTM, CDR2 ANQGSEA. The CDR3 totals 14 residues. The CDR3 spells CSVRGRSSGNTIYF. As DNA, the CDR3 is TGCAGCGTTCGGGGGCGTAGCTCTGGAAACACCATATATTTT.

Turning to this clonotype: A much bigger clone sits one base away, suggesting this may be a read error. This chain joins TRBV6-2 or TRBV6-3 and TRBJ2-7; possibly TRBD2 for D (5 bases). The CDR3 loop spans 10 amino acids. Germline CDR1 and CDR2: MNHEY and SVGEGT. The CDR3 DNA reads TGTGTCAGCGGTCAGTACGAGCAGTACTTC. Its protein is CVSGQYEQYF.